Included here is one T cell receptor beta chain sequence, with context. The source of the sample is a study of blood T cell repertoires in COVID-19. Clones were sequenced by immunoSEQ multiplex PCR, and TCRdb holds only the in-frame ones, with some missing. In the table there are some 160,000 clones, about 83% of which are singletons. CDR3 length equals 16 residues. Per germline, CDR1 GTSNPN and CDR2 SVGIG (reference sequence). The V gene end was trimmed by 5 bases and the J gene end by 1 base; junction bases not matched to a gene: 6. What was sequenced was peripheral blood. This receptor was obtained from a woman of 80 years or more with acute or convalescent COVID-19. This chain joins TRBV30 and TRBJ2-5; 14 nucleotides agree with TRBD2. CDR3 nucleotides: TGTGCCTGGGGGACTAGCGGGAGCCCCCGCCAAGAGACCCAGTACTTC. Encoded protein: CAWGTSGSPRQETQYF.